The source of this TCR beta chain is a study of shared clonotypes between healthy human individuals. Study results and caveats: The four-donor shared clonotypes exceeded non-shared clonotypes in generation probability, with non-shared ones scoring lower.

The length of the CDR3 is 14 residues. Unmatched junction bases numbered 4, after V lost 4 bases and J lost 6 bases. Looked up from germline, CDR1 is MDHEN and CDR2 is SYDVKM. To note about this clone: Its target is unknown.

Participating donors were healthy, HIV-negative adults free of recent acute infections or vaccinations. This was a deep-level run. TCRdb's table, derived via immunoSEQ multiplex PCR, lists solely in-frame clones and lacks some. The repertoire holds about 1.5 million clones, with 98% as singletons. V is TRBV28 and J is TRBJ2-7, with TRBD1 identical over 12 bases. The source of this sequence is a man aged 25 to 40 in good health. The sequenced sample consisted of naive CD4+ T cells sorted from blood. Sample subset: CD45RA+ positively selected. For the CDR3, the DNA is TGTGCCAGCAGTTCCGGGACAGGGGGCGTCGAGCAGTACTTC. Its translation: CASSSGTGGVEQYF.